This T cell receptor beta chain comes out of a study of blood T cell repertoires in COVID-19. This clone was seen a single time. The junction had 9 bases not matched to a gene; V was cut back by 6 bases and J by 10 bases. Germline V gene data show CDR1 as SGHAT and CDR2 as FQDESV (reference sequence). The CDR3 is 15 residues long. TCRdb's table, derived via immunoSEQ multiplex PCR, lists solely in-frame clones and lacks some. In the table there are fewer than 250,000 clones, 80% of which are singletons. The source of this sequence is a woman in her thirties or forties with acute COVID-19. The chain carries TRBV11-1 and TRBJ2-1; 13 bases fit TRBD2. The sample was PBMCs or T cells enriched from blood (not recorded which). CDR3 region: CASRLTGTSGKEQFF. CDR3 bases: TGTGCCAGCAGGCTAACCGGGACTAGCGGGAAGGAGCAGTTCTTC.